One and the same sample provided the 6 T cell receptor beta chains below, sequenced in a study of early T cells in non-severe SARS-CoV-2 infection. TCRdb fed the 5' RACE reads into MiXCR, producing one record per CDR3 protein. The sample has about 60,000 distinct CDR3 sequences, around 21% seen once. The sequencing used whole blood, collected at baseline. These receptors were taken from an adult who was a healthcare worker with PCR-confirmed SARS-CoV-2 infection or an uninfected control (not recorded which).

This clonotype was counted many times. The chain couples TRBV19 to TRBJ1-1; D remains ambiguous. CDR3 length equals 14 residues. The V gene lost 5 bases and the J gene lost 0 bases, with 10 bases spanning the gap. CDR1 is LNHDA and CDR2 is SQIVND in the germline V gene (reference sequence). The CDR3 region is CASSPLGVNTEAFF. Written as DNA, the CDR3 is TGTGCCAGTAGTCCTCTGGGAGTGAACACTGAAGCTTTCTTT.

CDR3: CASSVGVKGFPYGYTF. Written as DNA, the CDR3 is TGTGCCAGCAGCGTAGGAGTGAAGGGCTTTCCCTATGGCTACACCTTC. The gene calls are TRBV9 and TRBJ1-2; D remains ambiguous. Per germline, CDR1 SGDLS and CDR2 YYNGEE. This CDR3 contains 16 residues. V was clipped by 0 bases and J by 4 bases, with 16 bases between them.

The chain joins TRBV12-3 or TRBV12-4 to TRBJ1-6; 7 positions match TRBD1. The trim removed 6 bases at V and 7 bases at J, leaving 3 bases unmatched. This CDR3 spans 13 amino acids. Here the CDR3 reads CASRRQGNSPLHF. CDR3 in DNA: TGTGCCAGCAGGAGACAGGGAAATTCACCCCTCCACTTT.

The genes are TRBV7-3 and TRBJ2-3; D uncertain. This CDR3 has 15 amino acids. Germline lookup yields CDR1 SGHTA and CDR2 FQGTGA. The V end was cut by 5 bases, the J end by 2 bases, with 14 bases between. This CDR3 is CASSVSQPLTDTQYF. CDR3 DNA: TGTGCCAGCAGCGTTAGCCAGCCTCTCACAGATACGCAGTATTTT.

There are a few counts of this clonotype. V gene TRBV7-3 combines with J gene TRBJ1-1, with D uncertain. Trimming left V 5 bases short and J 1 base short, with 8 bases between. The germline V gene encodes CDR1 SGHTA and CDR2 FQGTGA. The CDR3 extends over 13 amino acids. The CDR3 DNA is TGTGCCAGCAGCCCGTGGGGGAACACTGAAGCTTTCTTT. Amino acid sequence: CASSPWGNTEAFF.

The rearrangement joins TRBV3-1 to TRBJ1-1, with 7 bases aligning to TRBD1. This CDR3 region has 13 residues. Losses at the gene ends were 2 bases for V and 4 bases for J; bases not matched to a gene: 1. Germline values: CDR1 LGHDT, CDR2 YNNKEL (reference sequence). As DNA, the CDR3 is TGTGCCAGCAGCCAATACAGGGGCACTGAAGCTTTCTTT. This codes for CASSQYRGTEAFF.